Listed below are T cell receptor beta chains from one sample, sequenced in a study of CD8 T cells in ankylosing spondylitis. TCRdb reprocessed the 5' RACE reads with MiXCR, giving one entry per CDR3 protein. The table records 400,000 to 450,000 distinct CDR3 sequences, roughly 15% of them present only once. The sample comprised blood, either unsorted or a sorted T cell fraction (not recorded which). These receptors were taken from a male donor with ankylosing spondylitis. Each CDR3 is given with its conserved first and last residue. D genes are given only for firm matches. Expanded clones get a size class; other rows say once, few or many, or leave the size out.

j_call d_call clone_size v_call cdr3_aa cdr3_nt
TRBJ1-1 TRBD1 NA TRBV4-2 CASSQVGTGGGTEAFF TGTGCCAGCAGCCAAGTAGGGACAGGGGGAGGGACTGAAGCTTTCTTT
TRBJ2-3 NA many TRBV12-3/TRBV12-4 CASSLYTQYF TGTGCCAGCAGTTTATATACGCAGTATTTT
TRBJ2-1 TRBD1 many TRBV10-3 CAIRGTGEGEQFF TGTGCCATCAGAGGGACAGGGGAAGGTGAGCAGTTCTTC
TRBJ2-7 TRBD1 NA TRBV6-5 CASSYGTGGYEQYF TGTGCCAGCAGTTACGGGACAGGGGGCTACGAGCAGTACTTC
TRBJ2-2 TRBD1 few TRBV5-1 CASSSGQVDAGELFF TGCGCCAGCAGCTCTGGACAGGTTGATGCCGGGGAGCTGTTTTTT
TRBJ1-3 TRBD1 few TRBV5-5 CASSRDRSAGNTIYF TGTGCCAGCAGCAGGGACAGGTCTGCTGGAAACACCATATATTTT
TRBJ1-2 NA few TRBV7-3 CASSPGRGNDGYTF TGTGCCAGCAGCCCCGGTAGGGGGAACGATGGCTACACCTTC
TRBJ2-5 NA NA TRBV6-1 CASSPLGGGARTQYF TGTGCCAGCAGTCCTTTAGGGGGGGGGGCCCGGACCCAGTACTTC
TRBJ2-1 TRBD2 many TRBV11-2 CASSLDLAEKNEQFF TGTGCCAGCAGCTTAGACCTAGCGGAAAAAAATGAGCAGTTCTTC
TRBJ2-7 TRBD2 many TRBV20-1 CSARDGRAASYEQYF TGCAGTGCTAGAGATGGGAGGGCTGCCTCCTACGAGCAGTACTTC
TRBJ2-7 TRBD1 NA TRBV7-2 CASSRTGTGGYEQYF TGTGCCAGCAGTCGAACCGGGACAGGGGGATACGAGCAGTACTTC
TRBJ2-7 TRBD2 NA TRBV20-1 CSARGGLAVEQYF TGCAGTGCTAGGGGGGGACTAGCCGTGGAGCAGTACTTC
TRBJ1-6 NA NA TRBV6-1 CASSNHRGGPINSPLHF TGTGCCAGCAGCAACCACCGGGGGGGACCCATTAATTCACCCCTCCACTTT
TRBJ1-1 NA few TRBV21-1 CASSKEVVVGTGKPCDTEAFF TGTGCCAGCAGCAAAGAGGTCGTGGTGGGGACAGGGAAGCCGTGTGACACTGAAGCTTTCTTT
TRBJ1-1 NA once TRBV7-9 CASSRGEALNTEAFF TGTGCCAGCAGCCGGGGGGAGGCTTTGAACACTGAAGCTTTCTTT
TRBJ2-1 NA many TRBV4-1 CASSQGLLGAEQFF TGCGCCAGCAGCCAGGGTCTTTTGGGGGCAGAGCAGTTCTTC
TRBJ2-7 NA few TRBV12-3/TRBV12-4 CASRRRGTGYEQYF TGTGCCAGCAGGCGACGGGGAACCGGATACGAGCAGTACTTC
TRBJ2-1 TRBD2 NA TRBV20-1 CSAAPTSGRAGGQFF TGCAGTGCCGCCCCCACTAGCGGGAGGGCCGGAGGGCAGTTCTTC
TRBJ2-1 TRBD2 few TRBV7-8 CASSLALGLAGLRVYNEQFF TGTGCCAGCAGCTTAGCGTTGGGACTAGCGGGCCTGAGGGTCTACAATGAGCAGTTCTTC
TRBJ2-7 TRBD2 NA TRBV3-1 CASSPRPGTSGRAPEQYF TGTGCCAGCAGCCCTCGTCCCGGGACTAGCGGGAGGGCCCCCGAGCAGTACTTC
TRBJ2-1 NA many TRBV20-1 CSAYPAERHNEQFF TGCAGTGCATACCCCGCCGAGCGCCACAATGAGCAGTTCTTC
TRBJ1-2 TRBD1 few TRBV5-1 CASSTTRDSYGYTF TGCGCCAGCTCTACGACACGGGACAGCTATGGCTACACCTTC
TRBJ2-7 NA NA TRBV7-8 CASSMSTGTEQYF TGTGCCAGCAGCATGAGCACAGGGACGGAGCAGTACTTC
TRBJ2-1 TRBD2 NA TRBV5-1 CASLGTSGSREQFF TGCGCCAGTCTCGGGACTAGCGGGAGTCGGGAGCAGTTCTTC
TRBJ2-7 TRBD1 few TRBV7-9 CASSVPGQTLQYF TGTGCCAGCAGCGTCCCGGGACAGACCTTGCAGTACTTC
TRBJ2-2 NA few TRBV20-1 CSARVDTNTGELFF TGCAGTGCTAGAGTCGACACTAACACCGGGGAGCTGTTTTTT
TRBJ1-5 NA NA TRBV5-5 CASSLDPWGANNQPQHF TGTGCCAGCAGCTTGGATCCTTGGGGGGCTAATAATCAGCCCCAGCATTTT
TRBJ2-7 NA NA TRBV12-3/TRBV12-4 CASSISGLTLQYF TGTGCCAGCAGCATTAGCGGCCTTACGTTGCAGTACTTC
TRBJ2-5 NA once TRBV5-1 CASSFAQGETQYF TGCGCCAGCAGCTTTGCACAGGGAGAGACCCAGTACTTC
TRBJ2-1 TRBD2 NA TRBV2 CASSGTSIPNEQFF TGTGCCAGCTCCGGGACTAGCATACCCAATGAGCAGTTCTTC
TRBJ2-7 NA few TRBV20-1 CSARISYTEYEQYF TGCAGTGCTAGGATCTCCTACACTGAATACGAGCAGTACTTC
TRBJ2-7 NA few TRBV20-1 CSAHRGYYPYEQYF TGCAGTGCCCACCGGGGGTACTACCCCTACGAGCAGTACTTC
TRBJ2-7 NA few TRBV7-2 CASSLGQAAYYEQYF TGTGCCAGCAGCTTAGGACAGGCGGCCTACTACGAGCAGTACTTC
TRBJ2-1 TRBD2 NA TRBV6-2/TRBV6-3 CATRGLAGTEQFF TGTGCTACGAGAGGACTAGCGGGGACCGAGCAGTTCTTC
TRBJ2-7 TRBD1 NA TRBV20-1 CSARVGEGGLYEQYF TGCAGTGCTAGAGTGGGGGAAGGGGGCCTCTACGAGCAGTACTTC
TRBJ2-1 NA few TRBV18 CASSPQPDSKFF TGTGCCAGCTCACCACAACCGGACAGCAAGTTCTTC
TRBJ2-7 NA NA TRBV20-1 CSARAGQSEQYF TGCAGTGCTAGGGCGGGACAGTCCGAGCAGTACTTC
TRBJ2-7 NA NA TRBV5-6 CASSLGQFSYEQYF TGTGCCAGCAGCTTGGGACAGTTCTCCTACGAGCAGTACTTC
TRBJ2-2 TRBD1 many TRBV20-1 CSARGGQGYTGELFF TGCAGTGCTAGAGGGGGACAGGGATACACCGGGGAGCTGTTTTTT
TRBJ2-2 TRBD2 NA TRBV28 CASSTGGPAGELFF TGTGCCAGCAGTACGGGAGGGCCAGCCGGGGAGCTGTTTTTT
TRBJ2-3 TRBD1 NA TRBV7-9 CASSLLTGATDTQYF TGTGCCAGCAGCTTATTGACAGGGGCCACAGATACGCAGTATTTT
TRBJ1-1 NA many TRBV12-3/TRBV12-4 CASSLVFRGAEAFF TGTGCCAGCAGTTTAGTATTTCGGGGCGCTGAAGCTTTCTTT
TRBJ2-7 NA NA TRBV28 CASSGLFLAHEQYF TGTGCCAGCAGTGGGTTGTTCTTAGCCCACGAGCAGTACTTC
TRBJ2-5 NA NA TRBV7-9 CASNDRWGETQYF TGTGCCAGCAACGACAGGTGGGGGGAGACCCAGTACTTC